Listed here are 27 T cell receptor beta chains from one sample, sequenced in a study of early T cells in non-severe SARS-CoV-2 infection. TCRdb called the 5' RACE reads again in MiXCR, with one record for every CDR3 protein. Of about 76,000 distinct CDR3 sequences in the sample, 15% to 19% are singletons; the top ten hold around 12%. The sequencing input was whole blood. Receptor source: an adult who was a healthcare worker with PCR-confirmed SARS-CoV-2 infection or an uninfected control (not recorded which).

J is TRBJ2-7 and V is TRBV29-1, with D tentatively TRBD2 (7 bases). This CDR3 comprises 14 residues. V lost 7 bases, J lost 2 bases, and 18 bases lay in between. CDR1 is SQVTM, CDR2 ANQGSEA, per germline. CDR3 residues: CSASTLGGAYEQYF. CDR3 bases: TGCAGCGCCTCAACCTTAGGGGGGGCCTACGAGCAGTACTTC.

This clonotype was detected a few times. The chain joins TRBV11-2 to TRBJ2-3; D call uncertain. Per germline, CDR1 SGHAT and CDR2 FQNNGV. The CDR3 length is 14 residues. V was pared by 5 bases and J by 0 bases, with 9 bases between. The CDR3 nucleotides read TGTGCCAGCAGCCCTACAGAGAGCACAGATACGCAGTATTTT. Protein product: CASSPTESTDTQYF.

This clonotype was found a few times. This chain links TRBV24-1 with TRBJ2-1; no definite D call. This CDR3 region has 12 residues. CDR1 KGHDR and CDR2 SFDVKD come from the germline V gene. Trimming pared 0 bases from V and 9 bases from J, leaving 5 bases between. As DNA, the CDR3 is TGTGCCACCAGTGATTTGAGGAGTGAGCAGTTCTTC. Amino acids: CATSDLRSEQFF.

This clonotype has only a few counts. The chain recombines TRBV11-2 with TRBJ2-7, with D hard to call. Germline V CDR1 and CDR2: SGHAT, FQNNGV. V was pared by 1 base and J by 2 bases, with 6 bases between. CDR3 length equals 13 residues. The CDR3 protein is CASSLVVTYEQYF. In nucleotides, the CDR3 is TGTGCCAGCAGCTTAGTGGTCACCTACGAGCAGTACTTC.

V usage is TRBV6-2 or TRBV6-3 and J usage is TRBJ2-7; 8 bases line up with TRBD1. Trimming cost V 6 bases and J 6 bases; bases outside gene matches: 7. Germline V CDR1 and CDR2: MNHEY, SVGEGT. There are 13 residues in the CDR3. CDR3 loop: CASRRTGPSEQYF. The DNA for the CDR3 is TGTGCCAGCAGGCGGACAGGGCCGTCCGAGCAGTACTTC.

The V gene is TRBV28, the J gene TRBJ1-5, with TRBD1 identical over 10 bases. Trimming removed 6 bases from V and 6 bases from J; junction bases left unmatched: 5. This CDR3 spans 14 amino acids. Germline assignment: CDR1 MDHEN and CDR2 SYDVKM. The CDR3 DNA sequence: TGTGCCAGCAGCCTTGACAGGGGGCTTCAGCCCCAGCATTTT. It specifies CASSLDRGLQPQHF.

This clonotype was seen a handful of times. The chain has TRBV6-2 or TRBV6-3 and TRBJ2-7; possible D gene TRBD1, 5 bases. The CDR3 has 13 amino acids. V lost 5 bases, J lost 4 bases, and 12 bases lay in between. CDR1 is MNHEY, CDR2 SVGEGT, per germline. Here the CDR3 DNA reads TGTGCCAGCAGTAGAACAGGAGTTTACGAGCAGTACTTC. It translates to CASSRTGVYEQYF.

This clonotype showed up many times. V is TRBV5-1 and J is TRBJ2-3; 10 positions agree with TRBD1. Germline V gives CDR1 SGHRS, CDR2 YFSETQ. V shed 1 base and J 5 bases; nucleotides not matched to a gene: 4. The CDR3 totals 15 residues. DNA of the CDR3: TGCGCCAGCAGCTTGCCCGGACAGGGGGGAGATACGCAGTATTTT. It yields the protein CASSLPGQGGDTQYF.

This clonotype was recorded a few times. This chain joins TRBV11-2 and TRBJ1-1; no clear D gene. V was cut by 2 bases and J by 0 bases, with 10 bases left in between. Per germline, CDR1 SGHAT and CDR2 FQNNGV. The CDR3 loop spans 15 amino acids. CDR3 DNA sequence: TGTGCCAGCAGCTTACTAACAGTCATGAACACTGAAGCTTTCTTT. Protein product: CASSLLTVMNTEAFF.

This clonotype was seen many times. The genes are TRBV28 and TRBJ2-5, with D maybe TRBD1 (5 bases). This CDR3 region has 12 residues. V was trimmed by 3 bases and J by 7 bases, leaving 9 bases between them. Germline assignment: CDR1 MDHEN and CDR2 SYDVKM. The chain's CDR3 is CASSLGGATQYF. DNA for the CDR3: TGTGCCAGCAGTTTGGGTGGGGCGACCCAGTACTTC.

The V gene is TRBV21-1, the J gene TRBJ1-6. TRBV21-1 is a pseudogene segment. The CDR3 covers 15 residues. The CDR3 loop reads CASSKGTAYNSPLHF. The CDR3, as DNA: TGTGCCAGCAGCAAAGGCACAGCTTATAATTCACCCCTCCACTTT.

The gene calls are TRBV5-6 and TRBJ2-7; no definite D call. CDR1 and CDR2 from the germline V gene are SGHDT and YYEEEE. The V end lost 2 bases, the J end lost 0 bases, and 15 bases lay between the germline ends. This CDR3 has 16 amino acids. The CDR3 protein is CASSFYRWDSSYEQYF. For the CDR3, the DNA is TGTGCCAGCAGCTTTTACCGGTGGGATAGCTCCTACGAGCAGTACTTC. Combining the CDR3 with reference TRBV5-6 and TRBJ2-7 gives the whole variable domain DAGVTQSPTHLIKTRGQQVTLRCSPKSGHDTVSWYQQALGQGPQFIFQYYEEEERQRGNFPDRFSGHQFPNYSSELNVNALLLGDSALYLCASSFYRWDSSYEQYFGPGTRLTVT.

Only a few counts were recorded for this clonotype. V gene TRBV28 combines with J gene TRBJ1-1, with D maybe TRBD1 (6 bases). Trimming took 6 bases from V and 1 from J, leaving 15 bases between them. Germline V gene data show CDR1 as MDHEN and CDR2 as SYDVKM. The CDR3 runs 15 residues. The CDR3 sequence: CASSIYGTTNTEAFF. In DNA, the CDR3 is TGTGCCAGCAGCATCTACGGGACAACGAACACTGAAGCTTTCTTT.

This clonotype appeared many times. The V and J genes are TRBV12-3 or TRBV12-4 and TRBJ2-3; D is perhaps TRBD1 (6 bases). Trimming left V 3 bases short and J 3 bases short, with 10 bases between. This CDR3 is built from 14 residues. CDR3 protein: CASSFTGKTDTQYF. DNA for the CDR3: TGTGCCAGCAGTTTTACAGGGAAAACAGATACGCAGTATTTT.

Ten or more counts support this clonotype. The CDR3 DNA follows: TGTGCCAGCAGGCACCCCCGGGACCCGAAAGGAAGCAATCAGCCCCAGCATTTT. It codes for CASRHPRDPKGSNQPQHF. The gene calls are TRBV6-6 and TRBJ1-5; D possibly corresponds to TRBD1 (5 bases). CDR1 is MNHNY and CDR2 is SVGAGI in the germline V gene (reference sequence). The CDR3 runs to 18 residues. Trimming stripped 6 bases from V and 1 base from J, with 22 bases between.

The V and J genes are TRBV18 and TRBJ1-2; D gene ambiguous. Germline V gene data show CDR1 as KGHSH and CDR2 as LQKENI. V lost 6 bases and J 6 bases, leaving 17 bases between the germline ends. This CDR3 comprises 14 residues. The CDR3 coding sequence is TGTGCCAGCTCCCCAATGGACCGGGCAGATGGCTACACCTTC. Protein: CASSPMDRADGYTF.

This clonotype was seen many times. J is TRBJ2-1 and V is TRBV5-1, with D possibly TRBD2 on 6 matching bases. Looked up from germline, CDR1 is SGHRS and CDR2 is YFSETQ. The V and J ends lost 4 bases and 6 bases respectively, with 17 bases between them. The CDR3 length is 15 residues. The CDR3 DNA reads TGCGCCAGCAGCGGGGGACTGCCAGAAAGCAATGAGCAGTTCTTC. Protein: CASSGGLPESNEQFF.

This clonotype has more than one count but fewer than ten. V usage is TRBV6-5 and J usage is TRBJ2-2, with D hard to call. The V and J ends lost 0 bases and 6 bases respectively, with 8 bases between them. The CDR3 has 14 residues. The germline gives CDR1 MNHEY, CDR2 SVGAGI. As DNA, the CDR3 is TGTGCCAGCAGTTACTCTGACGGTTCCGGGGAGCTGTTTTTT. It translates to CASSYSDGSGELFF.

V is TRBV5-5 and J is TRBJ1-1; D is unclear. The V and J ends lost 0 bases and 6 bases respectively, with 3 bases between them. Per germline, CDR1 SGHKS and CDR2 YYEKEE (reference sequence). The CDR3 is 11 amino acids. CDR3 coding DNA: TGTGCCAGCAGCTTGGTCTCTGAAGCTTTCTTT. Residues: CASSLVSEAFF.

In this sample, this clonotype turned up many times. This rearrangement joins TRBV10-3 to TRBJ1-6; 8 nucleotides align to TRBD1. CDR1 is ENHRY and CDR2 is SYGVKD in the germline V gene. CDR3 length: 14 amino acids. V lost 10 bases, J lost 3 bases, and 5 bases stayed unmatched. CDR3 region: CATLQGVYNSPLHF. The CDR3 DNA reads TGTGCCACATTACAGGGGGTCTATAATTCACCCCTCCACTTT.

This clonotype was picked up many times. This rearrangement joins TRBV28 to TRBJ2-1, with D tentatively TRBD1 or TRBD2 (5 bases each). CDR3 size: 15 residues. V lost 8 bases, J lost 4 bases, and 18 bases lay in between. Germline V lookup: CDR1 MDHEN, CDR2 SYDVKM. This CDR3 reads CASRGGWNRYNEQFF. As DNA, the CDR3 is TGTGCCAGCCGGGGCGGGTGGAATCGGTACAATGAGCAGTTCTTC.

This clonotype was seen more than once but under ten times. The chain combines TRBV9 with TRBJ2-5; 7 positions agree with TRBD2. The CDR3 length is 15 residues. Germline V lookup: CDR1 SGDLS, CDR2 YYNGEE. The V segment lost 2 bases and the J segment 5 bases; nucleotides outside the gene matches: 9. CDR3 nucleotide sequence: TGTGCCAGCAGCGTCGGGGGGATCATTCATGAGACCCAGTACTTC. It yields the protein CASSVGGIIHETQYF.

This rearrangement joins TRBV4-1 to TRBJ1-4, with D maybe TRBD1 (5 bases). Between the trimmed V and J ends, which lost 4 bases and 4 bases, there was a span of 7 bases. Germline-derived CDR1 and CDR2 are MGHRA and YSYEKL. This CDR3 comprises 13 residues. Here the CDR3 reads CASSRDSNEKLFF. Written as DNA, the CDR3 is TGCGCCAGCAGCCGCGACAGTAATGAAAAACTGTTTTTT.

This clonotype has more than one count but fewer than ten. The gene calls are TRBV27 and TRBJ2-2; possibly TRBD2 for D (6 bases). Germline CDR1 MNHEY, CDR2 SMNVEV (reference sequence). This CDR3 spans 16 amino acids. Trimming took off 3 bases at V and 2 bases at J, with 13 bases between the two ends. The CDR3 loop is CASSLEASDNTGELFF. Here the CDR3 DNA reads TGTGCCAGCAGTTTGGAAGCTAGCGATAACACCGGGGAGCTGTTTTTT.

V gene TRBV4-1 combines with J gene TRBJ2-6; D may match TRBD1 or TRBD2 (5 bases each). This CDR3 comprises 24 residues. Trimming shortened V by 1 base and J by 0 bases, and 31 bases separated the two germline ends. Germline V gene lookup returns CDR1 MGHRA and CDR2 YSYEKL. Written as DNA, the CDR3 is TGCGCCAGCAGCCAAGGTCGAATCATCGGGACGGCCATTACGATTCACTCTGGGGCCAACGTCCTGACTTTC. Translation: CASSQGRIIGTAITIHSGANVLTF.

About this clonotype: Germline is not matched at one junction end, which may reflect a read error. CDR3 loop: CASSPLEGNQSQHF. The CDR3 coding sequence is TGTGCCAGCAGCCCCCTCGAGGGCAATCAGTCCCAGCATTTT. The V gene is TRBV7-9, the J gene TRBJ1-5; D is unclear. CDR1 is SEHNR, CDR2 FQNEAQ, per germline (reference sequence). The CDR3 totals 14 residues.

This clonotype was counted between two and nine times. The CDR3 DNA is TGTGCCAGCACCGGATCCGGGACAGGGGTCGATTATGAGCAGTTCTTC. The encoded protein is CASTGSGTGVDYEQFF. The V and J genes are TRBV9 and TRBJ2-1; 10 positions agree with TRBD1. CDR1 and CDR2 from the germline V gene are SGDLS and YYNGEE. J lost 8 bases, V lost 6 bases, and 14 bases had no gene match. The length of the CDR3 is 16 residues.